Listed below are T cell receptor beta chains from one sample, sequenced in a study of T cell repertoires in cytomegalovirus infection. TCRdb recomputed calls from the reads with MiXCR, one row per CDR3 protein. The sample yields 350,000 to 450,000 distinct CDR3 sequences, 15% to 20% seen once. What was sequenced was PBMCs. These receptors all stem from a human donor in good health (CMV status not recorded). Some clones in this sample may be carry-over from other donors' samples. Both conserved end residues are trimmed from each CDR3.

v_call,j_call,cdr3_aa
TRBV5-1,TRBJ2-2,ASSPRQGASGELF
TRBV19,TRBJ2-1,ASSWGRSYNEQF
TRBV6-6,TRBJ2-1,ASSYASSVYSYNEQF
TRBV19,TRBJ2-1,ASSPYTGTEDEQF
TRBV19,TRBJ1-6,ASSLGQGTPLGLH
TRBV4-1,TRBJ2-5,ASSFRPQGAGETQY
TRBV12-3/TRBV12-4,TRBJ1-1,ASSSRIGHTEAF
TRBV5-4,TRBJ2-2,ASSSTGGQNTGELF
TRBV7-2,TRBJ2-1,ASSLSGSYNEQF
TRBV11-2,TRBJ2-7,ASSLDGVASYEQY
TRBV2,TRBJ1-1,ASSEPGRLNTEAF
TRBV6-6,TRBJ1-4,ASLDHPVPEKLF
TRBV7-8,TRBJ2-7,ASSYLQGTSYEQY
TRBV7-6,TRBJ2-5,ASSLEEGQTQY
TRBV5-6,TRBJ1-1,ASSNIRGGGTEAF
TRBV7-2,TRBJ2-3,ASSLDSGIISDTQY
TRBV20-1,TRBJ2-1,SAMLAAEQF
TRBV12-3/TRBV12-4,TRBJ1-5,ASTDRDQPQH
TRBV7-2,TRBJ2-7,ASSSMGQGVYEQY
TRBV7-9,TRBJ2-7,ASSLGAGPYRQY
TRBV6-8,TRBJ1-1,ASSPIQGANTEAF
TRBV28,TRBJ1-4,ASRTGHNEKLF
TRBV6-2/TRBV6-3,TRBJ1-5,ASSRRDRGYSNQPQH
TRBV12-3/TRBV12-4,TRBJ1-2,ASRGTGGYGYT
TRBV10-2,TRBJ1-1,ATAPGANTEAF
TRBV19,TRBJ1-3,ASSTGTASGNTIY
TRBV20-1,TRBJ1-5,SASMVGSNQPQH
TRBV6-5,TRBJ2-2,ASREDGGELF
TRBV7-2,TRBJ2-3,ASAGGGRGGGTDTQY
TRBV3-1,TRBJ2-1,ASSQDLAGSVNNEQF
TRBV7-8,TRBJ1-1,ASSWGPRGTEAF
TRBV19,TRBJ2-7,ASTLMWGPYEQY
TRBV7-2,TRBJ1-2,ASSHIPRADNYGYT
TRBV7-8,TRBJ2-7,ASSSGTSYEQY
TRBV14,TRBJ2-1,ASSQRTNLYNEQF
TRBV4-2,TRBJ2-5,ASSQVGEETQY
TRBV7-2,TRBJ1-2,ALRGAGAYGYT
TRBV20-1,TRBJ2-5,SAELERGPVLTQY
TRBV20-1,TRBJ1-2,SARDRRTYGYT
TRBV29-1,TRBJ1-2,SVDRGPGYT
TRBV29-1,TRBJ2-7,SVEDGLGEQY
TRBV9,TRBJ1-6,ASSVGSNRPLH
TRBV7-9,TRBJ2-2,ASSQRTGVFTRELF
TRBV11-2,TRBJ2-5,ASSFGERIAGQETQY
TRBV7-6,TRBJ2-6,ASTSLAGVLSGANVLT
TRBV6-2/TRBV6-3,TRBJ2-1,ASTVGTSQF
TRBV7-6,TRBJ2-7,ASSLRQGAHEQY
TRBV19,TRBJ2-7,ASRLYAYEQY
TRBV20-1,TRBJ1-6,SARVRAGVQSAESPLH
TRBV11-2,TRBJ1-1,ASSFSGQVNTEAF
TRBV7-6,TRBJ1-2,ASSLESRDRGGYT
TRBV7-6,TRBJ2-1,ASSLREGRGSEQF
TRBV5-4,TRBJ2-2,ASSAGNTGELF
TRBV19,TRBJ2-5,ASSTLDQETQY
TRBV7-9,TRBJ1-1,ASSPSGAEVAF
TRBV7-2,TRBJ2-7,ASSPPPPYEQY
TRBV27,TRBJ2-1,ASSPNVRDEQF
TRBV27,TRBJ2-3,ASSLGGVRDTQY